What follows are 29 T cell receptor beta chains derived from one specimen sequenced in a study of blood T cells in healthy people across ages (dated by TCRdb to between 2015 and 2017). Library prep was done by 5' RACE. Data came from an Illumina HiSeq 2500. A second PCR of about 6 to 12 cycles was performed with a sample-barcoded 5' primer and a J-beta primer mix. TCRdb handled the public reads itself, with Q25 trimming in fastp and clone calling in MiXCR, and kept productive beta chains. Duplicate CDR3 protein sequences are folded into a single record with the most common DNA and genes. This sample holds some 1.6 million distinct CDR3 sequences; roughly a third were observed only once. Jointly, the top ten make up around 11% of the sample. Input material: blood. These receptors were taken from a young woman in good health.

The chain links TRBV20-1 to TRBJ1-4; D is unresolved. CDR1 DFQATT and CDR2 SNEGSKA come from the germline V gene (reference sequence). The V and J ends lost 3 bases and 7 bases respectively, with 9 bases between them. The CDR3 is 12 amino acids. The CDR3 region has the DNA TGCAGTGCTAGTGGCTTAGCTGAAAAACTGTTTTTT. The encoded protein is CSASGLAEKLFF.

J is TRBJ1-2 and V is TRBV30; D is ambiguous. Germline CDR1 reads GTSNPN; CDR2 reads SVGIG (reference sequence). The ends were cut back, 4 bases at V and 8 bases at J, with 17 bases in the middle. The CDR3 contains 13 residues. The CDR3 sequence: CAWTKIQHMGYTF. The CDR3 nucleotides are TGTGCCTGGACCAAAATACAGCATATGGGCTACACCTTC.

This chain links TRBV5-6 with TRBJ2-3; D may match TRBD1 or TRBD2 (7 bases each). Between the trimmed V and J ends, which lost 3 bases and 4 bases, there was a span of 12 bases. Germline values: CDR1 SGHDT, CDR2 YYEEEE. The CDR3 spans 14 residues. CDR3 sequence reads: CASSYQGGSDTQYF. The CDR3 nucleotides read TGTGCCAGCAGCTATCAGGGGGGGTCAGATACGCAGTATTTT.

The chain has TRBV20-1 and TRBJ2-1; the D gene is possibly TRBD2 (6 bases). The germline V and J ends were trimmed by 0 bases and 12 bases, with 18 bases remaining between them. In germline, CDR1 is DFQATT, CDR2 SNEGSKA (reference sequence). This CDR3 has 14 residues. CDR3 region: CSARDMTGEGTQFF. For the CDR3, the DNA is TGCAGTGCTAGAGATATGACGGGAGAAGGGACGCAGTTCTTC.

In this sample, this clonotype turned up once. This clone may be a read error of a much larger clone one base away. V and J are TRBV29-1 and TRBJ2-1; D tentatively fits TRBD1 or TRBD2 (7 bases each). The end of the DNA is better explained by TRBJ2-7, so the J call may be wrong. This CDR3 contains 14 residues. Per germline, CDR1 SQVTM and CDR2 ANQGSEA. The CDR3 loop is CSVEGASGYNEQYF. The CDR3 DNA follows: TGCAGCGTGGAGGGGGCTAGCGGCTACAATGAGCAGTACTTC.

The rearrangement links TRBV18 to TRBJ2-5; TRBD2 matches at 9 bases. This CDR3 comprises 15 residues. Germline loops: CDR1 KGHSH, CDR2 LQKENI. V lost 1 base, J lost 6 bases, and 6 bases stayed unmatched. Here the CDR3 DNA reads TGTGCCAGCTCACCACTAGCGGGGGACGGAAAGACCCAGTACTTC. Amino acids: CASSPLAGDGKTQYF.

This clonotype was seen more than once but under ten times. V gene TRBV10-2 combines with J gene TRBJ2-1; TRBD2 aligns across 8 bases. Germline trimming cut 2 bases from V and 14 bases from J; bases unmatched to any gene: 8. This CDR3 contains 13 residues. Germline V CDR1 and CDR2: WSHSY, SAAADI. In DNA, the CDR3 is TGCGCCAGCAGTGAGAGGTACGGGGGGGCCGAGTTCTTC. Protein: CASSERYGGAEFF.

V is TRBV9 and J is TRBJ1-2, with a tentative D call TRBD1 (6 bases). The CDR3 length is 17 residues. V was trimmed by 3 bases and J by 5 bases, leaving 23 bases between them. CDR1 and CDR2 (germline): SGDLS, YYNGEE. The CDR3 here is CASSDGAGGASVYGYTF. In nucleotides, the CDR3 is TGTGCCAGCAGCGATGGAGCGGGGGGGGCCTCCGTATATGGCTACACCTTC.

The CDR3 bases are TGTGCCAGCATTCGGACAGGGGACGAGCAGTACTTC. Encoded protein: CASIRTGDEQYF. The chain carries TRBV6-1 and TRBJ2-7, with TRBD1 matching over 9 bases. With 7 bases clipped from V and 5 bases from J, the junction kept 3 bases outside the gene matches. The CDR3 contains 12 residues. From germline, CDR1 is MNHNS and CDR2 SASEGT.

As to this clonotype: A read error is possible here, since a much larger clone lies one base away. The chain has TRBV29-1 and TRBJ2-7; TRBD1 might be the D (6 bases). CDR1 is SQVTM and CDR2 is ANQGSEA in the germline V gene. The CDR3 length is 13 residues. The CDR3 sequence is CSARGHRAYERYF. The CDR3 DNA sequence: TGCAGCGCTAGGGGACACCGAGCCTACGAGCGGTACTTC.

V gene TRBV6-2 or TRBV6-3 combines with J gene TRBJ2-4, with a tentative D call TRBD2 (7 bases). Germline CDR1 MNHEY, CDR2 SVGEGT. The CDR3 totals 15 residues. Between the trimmed V and J ends, which lost 6 bases and 7 bases, there was a span of 19 bases. CDR3 region: CASRTEGGVDNIQYF. The CDR3, as DNA: TGTGCCAGCAGAACCGAGGGGGGGGTGGATAACATTCAGTACTTC.

This clonotype was observed a few times. The rearrangement joins TRBV10-3 to TRBJ2-1, with 7 bases fitting TRBD2. The CDR3 runs to 15 residues. Trimming cost V 5 bases and J 3 bases; bases outside gene matches: 7. CDR1 is ENHRY and CDR2 is SYGVKD in the germline V gene. This CDR3 reads CAISFLGGNYNEQFF. DNA of the CDR3: TGTGCCATCAGTTTTTTGGGAGGGAACTACAATGAGCAGTTCTTC.

V usage is TRBV6-6 and J usage is TRBJ1-2, with 10 nucleotides matching TRBD1. Germline values: CDR1 MNHNY, CDR2 SVGAGI (reference sequence). V lost 7 bases to trimming and J lost 4 bases; unmatched junction nucleotides: 9. The CDR3 loop spans 15 amino acids. In nucleotides, the CDR3 is TGTGCCAGCATCAACCCGGGACAGGGGAGCTATGGCTACACCTTC. Its protein is CASINPGQGSYGYTF.

CDR3 coding DNA: TGCGCCAGCAGCCCAAGCGTCAGCGGGGGGGGGTATGAGCAGTTCTTC. Encoded protein: CASSPSVSGGGYEQFF. This sequence joins TRBV5-1 and TRBJ2-1; 10 bases line up with TRBD2. The CDR3 sequence is 16 residues long. CDR1 SGHRS and CDR2 YFSETQ come from the germline V gene. V gave up 4 bases and J gave up 8 bases; unmatched junction bases: 12.

The rearrangement joins TRBV11-1 to TRBJ2-5, with 10 bases aligning to TRBD2. V gave up 5 bases and J gave up 2 bases; unmatched junction bases: 8. This CDR3 region has 16 residues. CDR1 is SGHAT and CDR2 is FQDESV in the germline V gene (reference sequence). CDR3 sequence (DNA): TGTGCCAGCAGCCCTAGCGGGGGTCCTTCACAAGAGACCCAGTACTTC. Amino acid sequence: CASSPSGGPSQETQYF.

The chain carries TRBV7-3 and TRBJ2-1, with TRBD2 matching 12 bases. The CDR3 is 17 amino acids. With 0 bases clipped from V and 6 bases from J, the junction kept 6 bases outside the gene matches. Germline V gene sequence: CDR1 SGHTA, CDR2 FQGTGA. CDR3 residues: CASSLTTLAGGANEQFF. DNA of the CDR3: TGTGCCAGCAGCTTAACGACCCTAGCGGGAGGGGCCAATGAGCAGTTCTTC. The whole variable domain, remainder taken from reference TRBV7-3 and TRBJ2-1, is GAGVSQTPSNKVTEKGKYVELRCDPISGHTALYWYRQSLGQGPEFLIYFQGTGAADDSGLPNDRFFAVRPEGSVSTLKIQRTERGDSAVYLCASSLTTLAGGANEQFFGPGTRLTVL.

The rearrangement joins TRBV12-3 or TRBV12-4 to TRBJ2-5; 13 bases are shared with TRBD2. This CDR3 has 16 amino acids. The trim removed 5 bases at V and 3 bases at J, leaving 6 bases unmatched. The CDR3 bases are TGTGCCAGCAGTAAGGGACTAGCGGGAACAGAAGAGACCCAGTACTTC. This codes for CASSKGLAGTEETQYF.

The chain combines TRBV7-7 with TRBJ2-1; TRBD2 is a possible D gene (5 bases). Germline CDR1 and CDR2: SSHAT and FNYEAQ (reference sequence). V was cut by 2 bases and J by 2 bases, with 10 bases left in between. The CDR3 runs to 15 residues. The CDR3 loop is CASSLILATYNEQFF. As DNA, the CDR3 is TGTGCCAGCAGCTTAATCCTAGCAACCTACAATGAGCAGTTCTTC.

The sample holds a few counts of this clonotype. V usage is TRBV2 and J usage is TRBJ2-1; D uncertain. CDR1 SNHLY and CDR2 FYNNEI come from the germline V gene. The V and J ends lost 2 bases and 4 bases respectively, with 9 bases between them. This CDR3 region has 14 residues. CDR3 sequence: CASSEWLQYNEQFF. The CDR3 coding sequence is TGTGCCAGCAGTGAATGGTTGCAGTACAATGAGCAGTTCTTC.

Turning to this clonotype: Since a much larger clone is just one base distant, this may be a read error. V is TRBV18 and J is TRBJ2-5; TRBD1 matches 9 bases. CDR1 is KGHSH, CDR2 LQKENI, per germline. The CDR3 totals 14 residues. CDR3 sequence: CAGSPPGQGETQYF. The CDR3 nucleotides are TGTGCCGGCTCACCACCGGGACAGGGAGAGACCCAGTACTTC. Variable domain in full (rest from reference TRBV18 and TRBJ2-5): NAGVMQNPRHLVRRRGQEARLRCSPMKGHSHVYWYRQLPEEGLKFMVYLQKENIIDESGMPKERFSAEFPKEGPSILRIQQVVRGDSAAYFCAGSPPGQGETQYFGPGTRLLVL.

V usage is TRBV29-1 and J usage is TRBJ1-5; D is unclear. The V gene's germline CDR1 is SQVTM and CDR2 ANQGSEA. CDR3 length: 16 amino acids. The V end was cut by 1 base, the J end by 0 bases, with 13 bases between. CDR3 residues: CSVEAETADSNQPQHF. CDR3 nucleotides: TGCAGCGTTGAAGCCGAGACGGCCGATAGCAATCAGCCCCAGCATTTT.

This chain uses TRBV6-1 with TRBJ2-1; D may match TRBD1 or TRBD2 (5 bases each). Trimming stripped 3 bases from V and 7 bases from J, with 10 bases between. This CDR3 spans 13 amino acids. CDR1 and CDR2 (germline): MNHNS, SASEGT. The CDR3 loop reads CASSEQGANEQFF. Written as DNA, the CDR3 is TGTGCCAGCAGTGAGCAGGGAGCAAATGAGCAGTTCTTC.

This chain connects TRBV11-1 to TRBJ1-2; 7 bases are shared with TRBD1. The CDR3 runs to 14 residues. With 1 base clipped from V and 5 bases from J, the junction kept 4 bases outside the gene matches. Germline lookup yields CDR1 SGHAT and CDR2 FQDESV (reference sequence). CDR3 in DNA: TGTGCCAGCAGCTTAGGGACAGGAATGTATGGCTACACCTTC. Translation gives CASSLGTGMYGYTF.

This clonotype was detected many times. The rearrangement joins TRBV2 to TRBJ1-3; D perhaps matches TRBD1 (6 bases). Trimming removed 8 bases from V and 0 bases from J, with 11 bases in between. CDR1 is SNHLY and CDR2 is FYNNEI in the germline V gene. The CDR3 totals 14 residues. The CDR3: CASGQRNSGNTIYF. Here the CDR3 DNA reads TGTGCCAGCGGACAGCGAAACTCTGGAAACACCATATATTTT. Looking up the rest from reference TRBV2 and TRBJ1-3 gives the full variable domain: EPEVTQTPSHQVTQMGQEVILRCVPISNHLYFYWYRQILGQKVEFLVSFYNNEISEKSEIFDDQFSVERPDGSNFTLKIRSTKLEDSAMYFCASGQRNSGNTIYFGEGSWLTVV.

This clonotype was picked up many times. This chain connects TRBV13 to TRBJ2-5; possible D gene TRBD2, 5 bases. Germline V gene sequence: CDR1 PRHDT, CDR2 FYEKMQ (reference sequence). Trimming removed 5 bases from V and 5 bases from J, with 15 bases in between. The CDR3 is 14 amino acids. The CDR3 bases are TGTGCCAGCAGCCCAGAGTTGCGAGGGGAGACCCAGTACTTC. It is translated as CASSPELRGETQYF.

The sample holds a few counts of this clonotype. J is TRBJ1-2 and V is TRBV27; D may be TRBD1 (5 bases). The CDR3 spans 14 residues. V gave up 6 bases and J gave up 8 bases, with 19 bases separating them. CDR1 MNHEY and CDR2 SMNVEV come from the germline V gene (reference sequence). In DNA form, the CDR3 reads TGTGCCAGCAGGCCTACTGGGACCGGTCAGGGCTACACCTTC. It specifies CASRPTGTGQGYTF.

This clonotype showed up just a few times. The chain is built from TRBV24-1 and TRBJ2-5, with D unclear. Germline V CDR1 and CDR2: KGHDR, SFDVKD. The length of the CDR3 is 16 residues. The ends were cut back, 6 bases at V and 6 bases at J, with 22 bases in the middle. CDR3 coding DNA: TGTGCCACCAGTAATGGACGTCTCGCAGACGTCAAGACCCAGTACTTC. Protein sequence: CATSNGRLADVKTQYF.

The CDR3: CAWTFDSTDTQYF. In DNA form, the CDR3 reads TGTGCCTGGACCTTTGATAGCACAGATACGCAGTATTTT. The chain is built from TRBV30 and TRBJ2-3; D gene uncertain. The germline gives CDR1 GTSNPN, CDR2 SVGIG (reference sequence). The CDR3 covers 13 residues. Trimming took 4 bases from V and 0 from J, leaving 8 bases between them.

The V call is TRBV4-1, the J call TRBJ1-4, with a tentative D call TRBD1 (5 bases). Germline V lookup: CDR1 MGHRA, CDR2 YSYEKL. This CDR3 has 15 residues. Trimming cost V 4 bases and J 8 bases, with 17 bases left between them. The CDR3 region has the DNA TGCGCCAGCAGCCTTTCAGAGGGGCTTGCCGAAAAACTGTTTTTT. As protein: CASSLSEGLAEKLFF.